Listed below are T cell receptor beta chains from one sample, sequenced in a study of blood T cell repertoires in COVID-19. Some clones are missing from TCRdb's copy, which holds only in-frame ones; the method was immunoSEQ multiplex PCR. The table includes hundreds of thousands of clones, roughly 90% detected once. Sequenced material: PBMCs or T cells enriched from blood (not recorded which). The receptors come from a man aged 60-69 years who had recovered from COVID-19. CDR3s include the opening cysteine and the closing phenylalanine or tryptophan. Fields, in order: J gene, clone size, V gene, D gene, CDR3 protein, CDR3 DNA. The D gene is left open where the match is weak. Not every row has a clone size; where given, it reads once, few, many or a size class.

j_call: TRBJ2-1; clone_size: NA; v_call: TRBV18; d_call: TRBD2; cdr3_aa: CASSHSGNSYNEQFF; cdr3_nt: TGTGCCAGCTCGCATAGCGGGAACTCCTACAATGAGCAGTTCTTC
j_call: TRBJ1-5; clone_size: NA; v_call: TRBV30; d_call: NA; cdr3_aa: CAWSDDSANQPQHF; cdr3_nt: TGTGCCTGGAGTGATGACAGTGCTAATCAGCCCCAGCATTTT
j_call: TRBJ1-3; clone_size: NA; v_call: TRBV7-9; d_call: NA; cdr3_aa: CASSLGGSRNTIYF; cdr3_nt: TGTGCCAGCAGCTTAGGGGGCAGCCGAAACACCATATATTTT
j_call: TRBJ1-2; clone_size: NA; v_call: TRBV5-6; d_call: NA; cdr3_aa: CASSFFGRSYGYTF; cdr3_nt: TGTGCCAGCAGCTTCTTCGGCAGGTCTTATGGCTACACCTTC
j_call: TRBJ2-1; clone_size: NA; v_call: TRBV6-5; d_call: TRBD2; cdr3_aa: CASNRRTSGYNEQFF; cdr3_nt: TGTGCCAGCAACCGAAGGACTAGCGGTTACAATGAGCAGTTCTTC
j_call: TRBJ2-1; clone_size: NA; v_call: TRBV3-1/TRBV3-2; d_call: NA; cdr3_aa: CASSQLLVEQFF; cdr3_nt: TGTGCCAGCAGCCAGCTCTTAGTTGAGCAGTTCTTC
j_call: TRBJ2-3; clone_size: NA; v_call: TRBV7-9; d_call: NA; cdr3_aa: CASSAGRQFSTDTQYF; cdr3_nt: TGTGCCAGCAGCGCAGGTCGGCAGTTTAGCACAGATACGCAGTATTTT
j_call: TRBJ1-2; clone_size: NA; v_call: TRBV7-9; d_call: TRBD1; cdr3_aa: CASSQMGQTVNYGYTF; cdr3_nt: TGTGCCAGCAGCCAAATGGGACAGACTGTTAACTATGGCTACACCTTC
j_call: TRBJ2-1; clone_size: NA; v_call: TRBV7-9; d_call: NA; cdr3_aa: CASSPGDNYNEQFF; cdr3_nt: TGTGCCAGCAGCCCCGGGGACAACTACAATGAGCAGTTCTTC
j_call: TRBJ2-3; clone_size: NA; v_call: TRBV5-1; d_call: TRBD2; cdr3_aa: CASSLGLALFSDTQYF; cdr3_nt: TGCGCCAGCAGCCTCGGACTAGCCCTATTCTCAGATACGCAGTATTTT
j_call: TRBJ1-4; clone_size: NA; v_call: TRBV21-1; d_call: NA; cdr3_aa: CASSKSHGGHRNEKLFF; cdr3_nt: TGTGCCAGCAGCAAAAGTCATGGGGGACACCGTAATGAAAAACTGTTTTTT
j_call: TRBJ2-3; clone_size: NA; v_call: TRBV10-1; d_call: NA; cdr3_aa: CASSEPRTAGESGTQYF; cdr3_nt: TGCGCCAGCAGTGAGCCCCGGACAGCCGGAGAGTCAGGTACGCAGTATTTT
j_call: TRBJ2-1; clone_size: NA; v_call: TRBV27; d_call: TRBD2; cdr3_aa: CASSYSGGEQFF; cdr3_nt: TGTGCCAGCAGTTACTCCGGGGGGGAGCAGTTCTTC
j_call: TRBJ1-1; clone_size: NA; v_call: TRBV18; d_call: TRBD1; cdr3_aa: CASSLQGGWTEAFF; cdr3_nt: TGTGCCAGCTCACTACAGGGGGGATGGACTGAAGCTTTCTTT
j_call: TRBJ2-5; clone_size: NA; v_call: TRBV12-3/TRBV12-4; d_call: TRBD2; cdr3_aa: CASRRAGGETQYF; cdr3_nt: TGTGCCAGCAGAAGAGCGGGAGGGGAGACCCAGTACTTC
j_call: TRBJ1-1; clone_size: NA; v_call: TRBV7-9; d_call: TRBD1; cdr3_aa: CASSLQGLGTEAFF; cdr3_nt: TGTGCCAGCAGCCTACAGGGGCTTGGAACTGAAGCTTTCTTT
j_call: TRBJ1-5; clone_size: NA; v_call: TRBV2; d_call: NA; cdr3_aa: CASKTGRGQPQHF; cdr3_nt: TGTGCCAGCAAGACCGGGAGAGGGCAGCCCCAGCATTTT
j_call: TRBJ2-3; clone_size: few; v_call: TRBV15; d_call: TRBD1; cdr3_aa: CATSRKSGTGSHTQYF; cdr3_nt: TGTGCCACCAGCAGGAAGAGTGGGACAGGGTCGCATACGCAGTATTTT
j_call: TRBJ1-1; clone_size: NA; v_call: TRBV13; d_call: TRBD1; cdr3_aa: CASSFLRDREAFF; cdr3_nt: TGTGCCAGCAGCTTCCTCCGGGACAGGGAAGCTTTCTTT
j_call: TRBJ1-2; clone_size: NA; v_call: TRBV20-1; d_call: TRBD1; cdr3_aa: CSASGQGAGGYTF; cdr3_nt: TGCAGTGCTAGTGGACAGGGGGCGGGCGGCTACACCTTC
j_call: TRBJ1-1; clone_size: NA; v_call: TRBV5-6; d_call: NA; cdr3_aa: CASSLGDGGAFF; cdr3_nt: TGTGCCAGCAGCTTGGGCGATGGCGGTGCTTTCTTT
j_call: TRBJ1-2; clone_size: NA; v_call: TRBV6-5; d_call: NA; cdr3_aa: CASSPSGGDYGYTF; cdr3_nt: TGTGCCAGCAGTCCTTCTGGGGGGGACTATGGCTACACCTTC
j_call: TRBJ1-5; clone_size: NA; v_call: TRBV9; d_call: NA; cdr3_aa: CASSVAGDAYQPQHF; cdr3_nt: TGTGCCAGCAGCGTAGCGGGAGACGCCTATCAGCCCCAGCATTTT
j_call: TRBJ1-3; clone_size: NA; v_call: TRBV7-9; d_call: NA; cdr3_aa: CASSPGLLSSGNTIYF; cdr3_nt: TGTGCCAGCAGTCCAGGTTTACTGAGCTCTGGAAACACCATATATTTT
j_call: TRBJ2-7; clone_size: NA; v_call: TRBV7-9; d_call: NA; cdr3_aa: CASSFHYEQYF; cdr3_nt: TGTGCCAGCAGCTTCCACTACGAGCAGTACTTC
j_call: TRBJ1-3; clone_size: once; v_call: TRBV19; d_call: NA; cdr3_aa: CASRQGSRSSGNTIYF; cdr3_nt: TGTGCCAGTAGACAGGGATCCCGAAGCTCTGGAAACACCATATATTTT